This TCR beta chain was captured in a study of shared clonotypes between healthy human individuals. Background on the study: Donors were a couple of women and a few men aged 18 to 49. Notes on the study in general: Clonotypes which were not shared had lower generation probabilities than clonotypes that all four donors shared.

Deep was the level at which the assay was run. Genomic DNA per cell subset filled all wells of several immunoSEQ plates. Libraries were prepared by immunoSEQ multiplex PCR; TCRdb keeps only in-frame clonotypes and omits some of them. The table includes about 960,000 clones, approximately 80% detected once. Turning to this clone: Its antigen remains unidentified.

The CDR3 spans 15 residues. V lost 5 bases and J 5 bases, leaving 18 bases between the germline ends. Per germline, CDR1 SEHNR and CDR2 FQNEAQ (reference sequence). The sample consisted of memory CD4+ T cells sorted from blood. Subset indicated: CD45RA-negative fraction. The origin of this receptor is a man aged 18 to 30 in good health. The chain carries TRBV7-9 and TRBJ2-5; tentative D call: TRBD1 (7 bases). CDR3 nucleotide sequence: TGTGCCAGCAGCCCTTCGGAGGGGGCAGGGGAGACCCAGTACTTC. Its protein is CASSPSEGAGETQYF.